This T cell receptor (beta chain) derives from a study of shared clonotypes between healthy human individuals. Germline V gene sequence: CDR1 MNHEY, CDR2 SVGAGI. Trimming left V 6 bases short and J 2 bases short, with 11 bases between. The CDR3 contains 14 residues. For sorted subsets, approximately 0.2 ug DNA per replicate equaled 30,000 or so T cell genomes. Assay: immunoSEQ multiplex PCR; the TCRdb copy retains only in-frame clones and omits some. The sample yields about 1.1 million clones, around three quarters seen once. Concerning this clone: No antigen is known for it.

Study-level findings and limits: The authors expected sequencing depth to affect clonotype sharing among donors. Blood alone was sampled, and tissue repertoires likely differ.

The sequenced sample consisted of memory CD4+ T cells from PBMCs. Described subset: CD45RA-negative fraction. This TCR came from a man aged 18 to 29 in good health. Some clones in this sample may be carry-over from other donors' samples. The rearrangement links TRBV6-5 to TRBJ1-3; D might be TRBD1 (5 bases). The CDR3 coding sequence is TGTGCCAGCAGGGGCGGGGGAGCTGGAAACACCATATATTTT. This codes for CASRGGGAGNTIYF.